In this sample, the clone carrying this T cell receptor (beta chain) turned up a few times. Its antigen is currently unknown. Unique molecular identifiers were incorporated during preparation of the TCRbeta library. MiXCR, run by TCRdb on the PCR reads, gives a single entry per CDR3 protein. There are 600,000 to 700,000 distinct CDR3 sequences in the sample; around 13% occur only once, and 0.79% lies in the top ten. The ends lost 3 bases at V and 8 bases at J; junction bases unmatched: 7. CDR1 is SGHRS, CDR2 YFSETQ, per germline. This CDR3 comprises 14 residues. The data were taken from a study of T-cell reconstitution after alpha-beta-depleted transplantation in children. Whole-study findings and limits: Roughly two months post-transplant, alpha-beta T cells reportedly originated from several hundred graft clones that had expanded. Once a year had passed after transplant, T-cell counts and diversity came mostly from newly produced T cells. Surviving thymic progenitors and recipient T cells were the source of high TCRbeta diversity at day 60 in some patients.

The chain links TRBV5-1 to TRBJ2-4; 8 bases are a match to TRBD2. The receptor was isolated from a girl under 10 years old with congenital amegakaryocytic thrombocytopenia, due to receive a stem cell transplant. The sample was PBMCs, taken before TCRalphabeta/CD19-depleted stem cell transplant. CDR3 in amino acids: CASSYRGGEDIQYF. In nucleotides, the CDR3 is TGCGCCAGCAGCTACCGGGGGGGAGAGGACATTCAGTACTTC.